This T cell receptor beta chain was sequenced during a study of shared clonotypes between healthy human individuals. V was trimmed by 1 base and J by 4 bases, leaving 14 bases between them. The CDR3 has 15 residues. Per the germline V gene, CDR1 is SGHDT and CDR2 is YYEEEE. Generated by immunoSEQ multiplex PCR, the TCRdb table keeps only in-frame clones and is missing some. Of a few million clones in the sample, under 97% were seen once. This sequence joins TRBV5-6 and TRBJ1-2, with D perhaps TRBD1 (5 bases). The specimen was naive CD4+ T cells sorted from blood. Documented subset: CD45RA+ positively selected. The TCR comes from a man younger than 35 in good health. DNA of the CDR3: TGTGCCAGCAGCTTGCCCAGGGCGATTGTCTATGGCTACACCTTC. It translates to CASSLPRAIVYGYTF.